These 16 T cell receptor beta chains were all obtained from the same sample, sequenced in a study of blood T cell repertoires in COVID-19. Clones were sequenced by immunoSEQ multiplex PCR, and TCRdb holds only the in-frame ones, with some missing. The sample yields about 260,000 clones, 80% to 85% seen once. Specimen: peripheral blood. These receptors were taken from a woman in her thirties or forties who had recovered from COVID-19.

V is TRBV9 and J is TRBJ1-1; D is undetermined. Trimming pared 0 bases from V and 4 bases from J, leaving 7 bases between. Per the germline V gene, CDR1 is SGDLS and CDR2 is YYNGEE. The length of the CDR3 is 13 residues. Here the CDR3 reads CASSVDAGTEAFF. The CDR3 DNA reads as TGTGCCAGCAGCGTAGATGCGGGCACTGAAGCTTTCTTT.

In nucleotides, the CDR3 is TGTGCCACCAGTGGCCCGGAGGGGGGGAGCTCCTACAATGAGCAGTTCTTC. Protein product: CATSGPEGGSSYNEQFF. The chain employs TRBV24-1 and TRBJ2-1; a weak D match, TRBD2 (7 bases). CDR1 and CDR2 from the germline V gene are KGHDR and SFDVKD. This CDR3 region has 17 residues. Trimming removed 5 bases at V and 0 bases at J, with 16 bases between.

The gene calls are TRBV25-1 and TRBJ1-4; maybe TRBD1 (6 bases). CDR1 and CDR2 (germline): MGHDK, SYGVNS. Trimming left V 7 bases short and J 5 bases short, with 14 bases between. This CDR3 spans 14 amino acids. The CDR3 DNA is TGTGCCAGCATGAGTGACAGGAAGAATGAAAAACTGTTTTTT. Its translation: CASMSDRKNEKLFF.

The chain links TRBV28 to TRBJ1-1, with TRBD1 identical over 9 bases. Trimming at V came to 3 bases and at J to 4 bases, leaving 6 bases not matched to a gene. This CDR3 has 15 amino acids. Germline lookup yields CDR1 MDHEN and CDR2 SYDVKM. The CDR3 here is CASSLWDRVSTEAFF. DNA for the CDR3: TGTGCCAGCAGTTTGTGGGACAGGGTGAGCACTGAAGCTTTCTTT.

Written as DNA, the CDR3 is TGTGCCAGCAGTACCCCGGGGGATAGGAACACTGAAGCTTTCTTT. It yields the protein CASSTPGDRNTEAFF. The chain joins TRBV28 to TRBJ1-1; a possible D gene is TRBD1 (5 bases). Deletions cut 5 bases from V and 1 base from J, with 14 bases between. Germline lookup yields CDR1 MDHEN and CDR2 SYDVKM. The CDR3 sequence is 15 residues long.

The rearrangement links TRBV14 to TRBJ2-5, with 7 bases aligning to TRBD1. Looked up from germline, CDR1 is SGHDN and CDR2 is FVKESK. The CDR3 length is 18 residues. The J segment lost 4 bases and the V segment lost 1 base, leaving 15 bases of the junction unmatched. CDR3 amino acids: CASSQGRKSYRGRETQYF. The CDR3 DNA reads TGTGCCAGCAGCCAAGGCCGAAAATCATACAGGGGAAGAGAGACCCAGTACTTC.

The chain couples TRBV3-1 (or the pseudogene TRBV3-2) to TRBJ1-5; weak D call: TRBD1 (6 bases). The CDR3 has 14 amino acids. Trimming shortened V by 1 base and J by 9 bases, and 13 bases separated the two germline ends. Germline V CDR1 and CDR2: LGHDT, YNNKEL (reference sequence). For the CDR3, the DNA is TGTGCCAGCAGCCAAGCTCGGGGGGCCGGGCCCCAGCATTTT. Protein sequence: CASSQARGAGPQHF.

The rearrangement links TRBV3-1 (or the pseudogene TRBV3-2) to TRBJ2-7; 10 nucleotides match TRBD1. This CDR3 spans 15 amino acids. Trimming took 6 bases from V and 4 from J; bases not matched to a gene: 9. Per germline, CDR1 LGHDT and CDR2 YNNKEL (reference sequence). CDR3 residues: CASRLTGTGVYEQYF. In DNA, the CDR3 is TGTGCCAGCAGGCTGACCGGGACAGGGGTTTACGAGCAGTACTTC.

This clone has only one observation. This chain connects TRBV6-5 to TRBJ2-7, with TRBD2 matching 8 bases. Losses at the gene ends were 0 bases for V and 5 bases for J; bases not matched to a gene: 6. Germline V gives CDR1 MNHEY, CDR2 SVGAGI. This CDR3 spans 15 amino acids. CDR3 region: CASSYSSSGVNEQYF. The CDR3 DNA reads as TGTGCCAGCAGTTACTCGAGTAGCGGGGTCAACGAGCAGTACTTC.

The gene calls are TRBV5-1 and TRBJ2-3; D may be TRBD2 (6 bases). The CDR3 length is 17 residues. V gave up 2 bases and J gave up 0 bases, with 16 bases separating them. Germline CDR1 and CDR2: SGHRS and YFSETQ. The CDR3 loop reads CASSFVRGRDSTDTQYF. The CDR3 DNA reads TGCGCCAGCAGCTTCGTCCGGGGGAGAGATAGCACAGATACGCAGTATTTT.

This chain connects TRBV6-2 or TRBV6-3 to TRBJ2-3; D unresolved. V was clipped by 6 bases and J by 11 bases, with 21 bases between them. The CDR3 consists of 14 residues. Germline values: CDR1 MNHEY, CDR2 SVGEGT. CDR3 protein: CASSTGVPASVQYF. CDR3 nucleotide sequence: TGTGCCAGCAGCACCGGAGTCCCTGCCAGTGTGCAGTATTTT.

CDR3 residues: CASYETAGGQTDNEQFF. The CDR3, as DNA: TGTGCCAGCTACGAAACCGCGGGCGGACAGACAGATAATGAGCAGTTCTTC. The rearrangement uses TRBV28 and TRBJ2-1; D may be TRBD1 (6 bases). Germline CDR1 reads MDHEN; CDR2 reads SYDVKM. V lost 8 bases and J lost 7, with 27 bases in between. This CDR3 has 17 residues.

The chain joins TRBV3-1 (or the pseudogene TRBV3-2) to TRBJ2-3; D is perhaps TRBD1 (5 bases). CDR3 length: 15 residues. V was clipped by 1 base and J by 1 base, with 9 bases between them. Germline V lookup: CDR1 LGHDT, CDR2 YNNKEL (reference sequence). The CDR3 coding sequence is TGTGCCAGCAGCCAAGCGGGCAGGGGCACAGATACGCAGTATTTT. This sequence encodes CASSQAGRGTDTQYF.

The chain recombines TRBV7-9 with TRBJ1-2; D is ambiguous. The V gene lost 7 bases and the J gene lost 7 bases, with 16 bases spanning the gap. CDR1 SEHNR and CDR2 FQNEAQ come from the germline V gene (reference sequence). The CDR3 is 13 amino acids. CDR3 sequence reads: CASTAGGLGGYTF. CDR3 DNA: TGTGCCAGCACCGCTGGAGGGCTAGGTGGCTACACCTTC.

The V and J genes are TRBV5-1 and TRBJ1-5, with D possibly TRBD1 on 5 matching bases. Trimming cost V 7 bases and J 7 bases, with 15 bases left between them. This CDR3 comprises 13 residues. The germline V gene encodes CDR1 SGHRS and CDR2 YFSETQ. CDR3 sequence: CASSGQGGQPQHF. The CDR3 nucleotides read TGCGCCAGCTCCGGGCAGGGTGGCCAGCCCCAGCATTTT.

The rearrangement uses TRBV6-5 and TRBJ1-4, with D unclear. V lost 8 bases to trimming and J lost 4 bases, with 17 bases between them. The CDR3 contains 15 residues. Germline CDR1 MNHEY, CDR2 SVGAGI. The CDR3: CASQVTLAGNEKLFF. The CDR3 DNA sequence: TGTGCCAGCCAGGTAACCCTGGCAGGTAATGAAAAACTGTTTTTT.